One and the same sample provided the 18 T cell receptor beta chains below, sequenced in a study of blood T cell repertoires in COVID-19. Profiled with immunoSEQ multiplex PCR; TCRdb holds only in-frame clones, not every one. The sample lists about 220,000 clones; over 75% were seen once. Material: peripheral blood. Source of these receptors: a human donor in a cohort sampled during active COVID-19.

V usage is TRBV5-4 and J usage is TRBJ2-7, with TRBD2 matching over 7 bases. This CDR3 spans 16 amino acids. J was trimmed by 1 base and V by 3 bases; bases with no gene match: 10. Germline V gene sequence: CDR1 SGHNT, CDR2 YYREEE (reference sequence). In DNA, the CDR3 is TGTGCCAGCAGCTCCCTTGTGGGGGGGTTGTCCTACGAGCAGTACTTC. Translation gives CASSSLVGGLSYEQYF.

The V and J genes are TRBV7-6 and TRBJ2-3, with 7 bases that match TRBD2. Germline CDR1 reads SGHVS; CDR2 reads FNYEAQ. The V segment lost 5 bases and the J segment 6 bases; nucleotides outside the gene matches: 14. The CDR3 length is 16 residues. CDR3 nucleotide sequence: TGTGCCAGCAGCCCGAGTTGGGGGGGGAATGGTGATACGCAGTATTTT. Translating it yields CASSPSWGGNGDTQYF.

Only one count was recorded for this clone. CDR3 loop: CASSPFSTGEQFF. The DNA of the CDR3 is TGCGCCAGCAGCCCCTTTTCCACGGGTGAGCAGTTCTTC. The chain carries TRBV4-1 and TRBJ2-1; D ambiguous. CDR3 length: 13 residues. Germline CDR1 is MGHRA and CDR2 is YSYEKL. Trimming shortened V by 4 bases and J by 9 bases, and 13 bases separated the two germline ends.

The J gene is TRBJ2-7, the V gene TRBV3-1 (or the pseudogene TRBV3-2); 9 nucleotides agree with TRBD1. The CDR3 has 13 residues. The germline CDR1 and CDR2 sequences are LGHDT and YNNKEL (reference sequence). The ends lost 6 bases at V and 3 bases at J; junction bases unmatched: 3. The CDR3 sequence is CASRSTGGYEQYF. In nucleotides, the CDR3 is TGTGCCAGCAGGTCGACAGGGGGCTACGAGCAGTACTTC.

The rearrangement joins TRBV28 to TRBJ2-7, with a tentative D call TRBD1 (6 bases). Trimming pared 2 bases from V and 4 bases from J, leaving 9 bases between. CDR1 and CDR2 (germline): MDHEN, SYDVKM. The CDR3 has 13 residues. DNA of the CDR3: TGTGCCAGCAGTTTAGTAAGGGGGTACGAGCAGTACTTC. This encodes CASSLVRGYEQYF.

This clone is a singleton in its sample. The V call is TRBV18, the J call TRBJ1-5, with TRBD1 matching over 7 bases. Unmatched junction bases numbered 0, after V lost 3 bases and J lost 1 base. CDR1 KGHSH and CDR2 LQKENI come from the germline V gene. The CDR3 consists of 14 residues. CDR3 bases: TGTGCCAGCTCACCGGGACAGAGCAATCAGCCCCAGCATTTT. Protein sequence: CASSPGQSNQPQHF.

This clone was detected once. The chain carries TRBV3-1 (or the pseudogene TRBV3-2) and TRBJ1-2; 11 bases agree with TRBD1. The CDR3 has 17 amino acids. After removal of 1 base from V and 8 bases from J, the junction contained 12 bases not matched to a gene. Per the germline V gene, CDR1 is LGHDT and CDR2 is YNNKEL (reference sequence). The CDR3 nucleotides are TGTGCCAGCAGCCAAGGGACAGGGGGCACCAAGCTGGGGGGCTACACCTTC. Translating gives CASSQGTGGTKLGGYTF.

The V and J genes are TRBV7-3 and TRBJ2-3; 15 nucleotides align to TRBD2. CDR1 SGHTA and CDR2 FQGTGA come from the germline V gene. V lost 6 bases, J lost 6 bases, and 7 bases stayed unmatched. The CDR3 is 16 residues long. The CDR3 here is CASSRGTSGGSDTQYF. CDR3 in DNA: TGTGCCAGCAGTCGTGGGACTAGCGGGGGGAGTGATACGCAGTATTTT.

This chain uses TRBV7-8 with TRBJ2-4, with unresolved D. Germline V gene sequence: CDR1 SGHVS, CDR2 FQNEAQ. Deletions cut 5 bases from V and 1 base from J, with 15 bases between. The CDR3 contains 16 residues. CDR3 sequence: CASSLEALSAKNIQYF. The CDR3 DNA sequence: TGTGCCAGCAGCCTCGAGGCACTTTCGGCCAAAAACATTCAGTACTTC. Filled out from reference TRBV7-8 and TRBJ2-4, the complete variable domain reads GAGVSQSPRYKVAKRGQDVALRCDPISGHVSLFWYQQALGQGPEFLTYFQNEAQLDKSGLPSDRFFAERPEGSVSTLKIQRTQQEDSAVYLCASSLEALSAKNIQYFGAGTRLSVL.

V and J are TRBV3-1 (or the pseudogene TRBV3-2) and TRBJ2-2; D gene ambiguous. This CDR3 contains 14 residues. Trimming removed 4 bases at V and 5 bases at J, with 11 bases between. Germline V gene data show CDR1 as LGHDT and CDR2 as YNNKEL (reference sequence). CDR3 in amino acids: CASSRSMRTGELFF. The CDR3 DNA is TGTGCCAGCAGCCGCTCGATGAGGACCGGGGAGCTGTTTTTT.

The genes are TRBV5-6 and TRBJ2-5; D is ambiguous. Trimming cost V 6 bases and J 2 bases, with 20 bases left between them. The CDR3 consists of 16 residues. CDR1 is SGHDT and CDR2 is YYEEEE in the germline V gene. The CDR3 nucleotides read TGTGCCAGCACCTCTACCCTCGCCTTTTCACAAGAGACCCAGTACTTC. Encoded protein: CASTSTLAFSQETQYF.

The chain uses TRBV19 and TRBJ1-6; D possibly corresponds to TRBD1 (5 bases). The length of the CDR3 is 14 residues. CDR1 and CDR2 from the germline V gene are LNHDA and SQIVND (reference sequence). V shed 8 bases and J shed 7 bases, with 15 bases lying between them. The CDR3 spells CASGRGAGNSPLHF. CDR3 DNA sequence: TGTGCCAGTGGACGGGGCGCGGGGAATTCACCCCTCCACTTT.

In this sample, this clone turned up once. The V gene is TRBV6-5, the J gene TRBJ1-5; TRBD1 matches at 9 bases. Germline V lookup: CDR1 MNHEY, CDR2 SVGAGI. CDR3 length: 13 amino acids. The junction had 5 bases not matched to a gene; V was cut back by 5 bases and J by 9 bases. CDR3 amino acids: CASSPDRGRPQHF. For the CDR3, the DNA is TGTGCCAGCAGTCCTGACAGGGGGAGGCCCCAGCATTTT.

The genes are TRBV5-6 and TRBJ2-2, with TRBD2 identical over 9 bases. The CDR3 totals 15 residues. Germline assignment: CDR1 SGHDT and CDR2 YYEEEE. V was clipped by 4 bases and J by 6 bases; unmatched bases: 7. The CDR3: CASSRRPSGAGELFF. The CDR3 bases are TGTGCCAGCAGCCGACGGCCTAGCGGGGCCGGGGAGCTGTTTTTT.

V and J are TRBV3-1 (or the pseudogene TRBV3-2) and TRBJ2-7; perhaps TRBD2 as D (5 bases). Trimming removed 6 bases from V and 6 bases from J, with 9 bases in between. Germline V lookup: CDR1 LGHDT, CDR2 YNNKEL (reference sequence). The CDR3 spans 11 residues. CDR3 sequence (DNA): TGTGCCAGCAGGCTCAGCGGCGAGCAGTACTTC. It encodes CASRLSGEQYF.

V is TRBV29-1 and J is TRBJ2-7, with 9 bases lining up with TRBD1. V shed 5 bases and J 2 bases; nucleotides not matched to a gene: 4. Germline CDR1 SQVTM, CDR2 ANQGSEA. This CDR3 is built from 13 residues. The CDR3 here is CSVSGTGTYEQYF. CDR3 coding DNA: TGCAGCGTTTCCGGGACAGGGACCTACGAGCAGTACTTC.

In this sample, this clone turned up once. V and J are TRBV7-9 and TRBJ1-1; D is possibly TRBD1 (5 bases). V dropped 0 bases and J dropped 0 bases, with 8 bases sitting between them. Per the germline V gene, CDR1 is SEHNR and CDR2 is FQNEAQ (reference sequence). The CDR3 length is 15 residues. CDR3 residues: CASSLAGGLNTEAFF. CDR3 in DNA: TGTGCCAGCAGCTTAGCCGGGGGACTGAACACTGAAGCTTTCTTT.

This chain's CDR3 is CASSQEVRARGGEQFF. CDR3 in DNA: TGCGCCAGCAGCCAAGAAGTAAGAGCTAGGGGTGGTGAGCAGTTCTTC. This chain links TRBV4-1 with TRBJ2-1; D perhaps matches TRBD1 (5 bases). Germline V gene sequence: CDR1 MGHRA, CDR2 YSYEKL. The CDR3 spans 16 residues. V was cut by 0 bases and J by 9 bases, with 18 bases left in between.